This T cell receptor (beta chain) was recovered during a study of blood T cell repertoires in COVID-19 (dated by TCRdb to 2018 to 2020). Regarding the research as a whole: Samples covering the acute and convalescent phases of COVID-19 were provided by collaborators in the United States, Italy and Spain. The material from the prospective study consisted of cDNA or gDNA derived from T cells, B-cell-depleted T cells, or PBMCs. The dataset comprised deeply sampled blood TCRbeta repertoires from subjects exposed to, actively infected with, or recovered from COVID-19. The repertoires were released in a freely available public database intended as a resource for research on the immune response to SARS-CoV-2. Samples came from the ongoing ImmuneRACE study (first 160 participants) plus 1,254 subjects from 6 global collaborators. The sample metadata nearly always contained a de-identified subject ID, COVID-19 status, age in years and sex. HLA class I and class II types, where available, came from metadata supplied by the sample provider rather than from assay-based typing. Results the study describes overall, beyond this receptor: Clinical and demographic metadata were provided uncurated, with the amount varying by source and participant.

TCRbeta CDR3 regions were amplified from genomic DNA using the immunoSEQ Assay, a bias-controlled multiplex PCR. The original pipeline was this. The number of nucleated cells in each sample was estimated by amplification of reference gene primers within the assay. Sequence reads were collapsed and filtered to measure the absolute abundance of every unique TCRbeta CDR3 rearrangement. For each sample, productive Simpson clonality was calculated as the square root of Simpson's diversity index across productive rearrangements. TCRdb's version of the immuneACCESS table is confined to in-frame rearrangements and falls short of the full clone set. An unresolved V gene accounts for under half of the shortfall where checked; the remainder is of unknown origin. V, J and clone size are taken as reported in that table, and D and trimming were inferred from the DNA itself. This sample gives around 200,000 clones in total; more than 65% of them show up just once. The ten largest clones capture 4.4% of the sample.

The collaborating institutions used their own protocols to collect whole blood in K2EDTA tubes. For TCRbeta analysis, collaborators shipped samples in one of three forms: frozen whole blood, isolated PBMCs, or DNA extracted from either of those sample types. Reading from cysteine to phenylalanine, the CDR3 counts 14 amino acids. Only the CDR3 DNA stays, 42 bases, in frame from base 1. V drops 5 bases and J drops 6 bases, leaving 16 bases in between. In the germline V gene, CDR1 corresponds to SGHTA and CDR2 to FQGNSA. With regard to this clone: The clone's antigen remains unknown. It has no much larger one-base neighbor in the sample; base qualities were not kept.

This TCR came from a man in his fifties or sixties with active or convalescent COVID-19. Recombination joined TRBV7-2 with TRBJ1-1; D gene: possibly TRBD1, on 5 matching bases. The source material was peripheral blood. The DNA is TGTGCCAGCAGCACGTCCCCCAGGGATGCTGAAGCTTTCTTT. This gives the protein CASSTSPRDAEAFF.